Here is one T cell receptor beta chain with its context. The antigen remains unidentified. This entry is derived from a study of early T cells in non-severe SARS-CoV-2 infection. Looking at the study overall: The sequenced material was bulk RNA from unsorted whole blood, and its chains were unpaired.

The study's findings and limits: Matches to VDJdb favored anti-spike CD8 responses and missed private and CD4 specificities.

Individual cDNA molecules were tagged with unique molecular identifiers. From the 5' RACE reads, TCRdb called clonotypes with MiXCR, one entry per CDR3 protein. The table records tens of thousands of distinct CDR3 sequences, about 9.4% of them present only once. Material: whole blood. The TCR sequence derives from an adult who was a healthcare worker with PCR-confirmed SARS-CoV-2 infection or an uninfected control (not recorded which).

For the CDR3, the DNA is TGTGCCAGCAGCCAAGATGGTACAGGGGAGGACACTGAAGCTTTCTTT. Its protein product is CASSQDGTGEDTEAFF. The gene calls are TRBV4-2 and TRBJ1-1, with 7 positions matching TRBD1. CDR3 length equals 16 residues. V shed 0 bases, J shed 3 bases, and the junction held 7 bases outside the gene matches. CDR1 is LGHNA and CDR2 is YNFKEQ in the germline V gene.